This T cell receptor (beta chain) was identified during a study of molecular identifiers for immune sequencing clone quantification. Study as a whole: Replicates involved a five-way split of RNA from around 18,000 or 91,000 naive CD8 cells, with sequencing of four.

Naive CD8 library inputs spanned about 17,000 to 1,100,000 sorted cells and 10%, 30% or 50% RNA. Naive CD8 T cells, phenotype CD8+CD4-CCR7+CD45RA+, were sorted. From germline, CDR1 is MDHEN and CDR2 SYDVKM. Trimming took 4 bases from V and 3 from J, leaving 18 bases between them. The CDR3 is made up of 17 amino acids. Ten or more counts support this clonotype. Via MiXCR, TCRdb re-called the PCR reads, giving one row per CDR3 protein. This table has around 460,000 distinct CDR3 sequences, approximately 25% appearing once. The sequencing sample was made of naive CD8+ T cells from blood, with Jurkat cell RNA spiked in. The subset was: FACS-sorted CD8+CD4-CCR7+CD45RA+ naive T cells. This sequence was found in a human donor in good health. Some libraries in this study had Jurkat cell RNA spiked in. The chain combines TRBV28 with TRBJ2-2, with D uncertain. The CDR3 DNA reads TGTGCCAGCAGTTCCTTCGACGCGCCGGCGGACACCGGGGAGCTGTTTTTT. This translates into CASSSFDAPADTGELFF.